The present TCR beta chain was sequenced within a study of long-term antiretroviral therapy in people with HIV. Study-level background: It was about a decade after the earliest samples that the 2015 immediate-ART recommendation appeared.

Survey-level immunoSEQ v3.0 assays were run. TCRdb keeps only in-frame clones here, not all; method: immunoSEQ multiplex PCR. The table has approximately 45,000 clones, roughly 86% seen once. Every HIV-positive participant received treatment in the United States. Whole-study results and caveats: Clones expanded before ART dominated the repertoire at all time points. The range of CDR3 lengths in HIV repertoires proved narrower than that found in controls.

Only one count was recorded for this clone. Antigen specificity is unknown. Germline V gene sequence: CDR1 LNHDA, CDR2 SQIVND (reference sequence). J was trimmed by 5 bases and V by 9 bases; bases with no gene match: 8. This CDR3 contains 13 residues. The chain carries TRBV19 and TRBJ2-5, with 8 bases matching TRBD1. The source material was unsorted PBMCs, sampled 0.1 years before starting antiretroviral therapy. The TCR comes from a woman in her 50s with HIV. The DNA of the CDR3 is TGTGCCAGCACGGTGACAGGGGCTGAGACCCAGTACTTC. Residues: CASTVTGAETQYF.